This T cell receptor beta chain was identified in a study of cytomegalovirus exposure and HLA in healthy donors. The PCR used 60 Vbeta and 13 Jbeta primers. Here immunoSEQ multiplex PCR was the method, and the copy in TCRdb shows in-frame clones only, minus some. Of roughly 110,000 clones listed, about 64% were seen once; the top ten hold roughly 8.3%. This CDR3 comprises 14 residues. Germline CDR1 SGHVS, CDR2 FNYEAQ. V shed 4 bases and J shed 0 bases, with 7 bases lying between them. This TCR derives from a man between 18 and 29 years old in good health and CMV-seropositive. The chain is built from TRBV7-6 and TRBJ1-3; unclear D gene. Sequencing was carried out using PBMCs. CDR3 sequence: CASSSAGSGNTIYF. In DNA, the CDR3 is TGTGCCAGCAGCTCCGCGGGCTCTGGAAACACCATATATTTT.